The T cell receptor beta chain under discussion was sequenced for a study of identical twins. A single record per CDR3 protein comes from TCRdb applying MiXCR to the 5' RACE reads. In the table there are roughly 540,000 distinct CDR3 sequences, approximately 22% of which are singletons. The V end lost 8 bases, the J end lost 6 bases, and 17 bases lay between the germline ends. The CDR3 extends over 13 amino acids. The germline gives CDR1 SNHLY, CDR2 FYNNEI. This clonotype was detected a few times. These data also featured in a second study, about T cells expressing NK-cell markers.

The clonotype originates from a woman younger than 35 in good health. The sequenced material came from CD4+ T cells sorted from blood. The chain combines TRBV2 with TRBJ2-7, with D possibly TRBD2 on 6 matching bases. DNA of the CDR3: TGTGCCAGCTCGGGACTCGCCCCACCCGAGCAGTACTTC. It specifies CASSGLAPPEQYF.